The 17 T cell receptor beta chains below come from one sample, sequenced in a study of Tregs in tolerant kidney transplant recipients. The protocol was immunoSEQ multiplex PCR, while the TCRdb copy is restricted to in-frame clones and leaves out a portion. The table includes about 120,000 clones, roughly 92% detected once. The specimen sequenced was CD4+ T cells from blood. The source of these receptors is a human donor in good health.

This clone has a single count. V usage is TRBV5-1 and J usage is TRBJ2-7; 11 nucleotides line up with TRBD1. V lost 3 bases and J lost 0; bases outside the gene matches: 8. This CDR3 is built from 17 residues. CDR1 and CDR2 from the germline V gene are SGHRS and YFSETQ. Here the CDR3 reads CASSSGTGGWSSYEQYF. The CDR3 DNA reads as TGCGCCAGCAGCTCCGGGACAGGGGGTTGGAGCTCCTACGAGCAGTACTTC.

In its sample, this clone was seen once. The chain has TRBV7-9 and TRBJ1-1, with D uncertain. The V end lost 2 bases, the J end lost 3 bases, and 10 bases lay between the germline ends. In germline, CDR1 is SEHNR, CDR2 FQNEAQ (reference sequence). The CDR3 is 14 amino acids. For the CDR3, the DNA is TGTGCCAGCAGCTTACCCGGTGGGGACACTGAAGCTTTCTTT. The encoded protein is CASSLPGGDTEAFF.

The CDR3 protein is CAWSANTDTQYF. In DNA form, the CDR3 reads TGTGCCTGGAGTGCTAACACAGATACGCAGTATTTT. The chain recombines TRBV30 with TRBJ2-3; D not certain. V shed 1 base and J shed 2 bases, with 4 bases lying between them. CDR1 and CDR2 (germline): GTSNPN, SVGIG (reference sequence). This CDR3 spans 12 amino acids.

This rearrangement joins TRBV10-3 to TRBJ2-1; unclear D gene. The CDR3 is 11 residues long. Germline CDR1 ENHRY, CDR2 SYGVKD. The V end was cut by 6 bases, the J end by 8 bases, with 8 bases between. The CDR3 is CAISGRDEQFF. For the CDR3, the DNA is TGTGCCATCAGCGGTAGGGATGAGCAGTTCTTC.

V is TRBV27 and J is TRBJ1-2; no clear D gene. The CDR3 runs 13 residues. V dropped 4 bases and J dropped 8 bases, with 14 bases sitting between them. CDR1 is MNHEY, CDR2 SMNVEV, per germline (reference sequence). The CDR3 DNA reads TGTGCCAGCAGTTCAACTTTGGGCCGGGGCTACACCTTC. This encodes CASSSTLGRGYTF.

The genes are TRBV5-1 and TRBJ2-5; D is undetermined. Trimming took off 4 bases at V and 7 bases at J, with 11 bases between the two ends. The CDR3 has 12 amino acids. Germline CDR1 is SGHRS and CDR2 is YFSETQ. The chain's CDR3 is CASSPTKGTQYF. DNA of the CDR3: TGCGCCAGCAGCCCAACCAAGGGGACCCAGTACTTC. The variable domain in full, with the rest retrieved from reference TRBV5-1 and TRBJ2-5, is KAGVTQTPRYLIKTRGQQVTLSCSPISGHRSVSWYQQTPGQGLQFLFEYFSETQRNKGNFPGRFSGRQFSNSRSEMNVSTLELGDSALYLCASSPTKGTQYFGPGTRLLVL.

CDR3 amino acids: CASSVATGGSIEKLFF. The DNA for the CDR3 is TGTGCCAGCAGCGTAGCGACAGGCGGGTCGATTGAAAAACTGTTTTTT. V gene TRBV9 combines with J gene TRBJ1-4, with a weak D call TRBD1 (6 bases). Germline V gene lookup returns CDR1 SGDLS and CDR2 YYNGEE. The V end lost 0 bases, the J end lost 7 bases, and 16 bases lay between the germline ends. This CDR3 region has 16 residues.

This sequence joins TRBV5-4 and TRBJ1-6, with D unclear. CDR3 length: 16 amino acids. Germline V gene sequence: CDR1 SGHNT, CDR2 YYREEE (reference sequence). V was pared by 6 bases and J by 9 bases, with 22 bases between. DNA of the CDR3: TGTGCCAGCAACTCTGGCGGTGGGAGTACTCGTTCACCCCTCCACTTT. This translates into CASNSGGGSTRSPLHF.

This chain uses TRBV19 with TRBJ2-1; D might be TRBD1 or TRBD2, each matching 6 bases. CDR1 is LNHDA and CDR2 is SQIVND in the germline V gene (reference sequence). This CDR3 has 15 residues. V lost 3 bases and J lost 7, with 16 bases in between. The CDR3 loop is CASSIRGTPMNEQFF. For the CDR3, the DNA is TGTGCCAGTAGTATTCGGGGGACACCGATGAATGAGCAGTTCTTC.

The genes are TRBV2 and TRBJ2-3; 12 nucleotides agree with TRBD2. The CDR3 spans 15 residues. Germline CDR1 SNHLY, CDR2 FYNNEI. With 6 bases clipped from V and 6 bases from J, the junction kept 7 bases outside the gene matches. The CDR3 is CASSPTSGSLDTQYF. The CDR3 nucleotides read TGTGCCAGCAGCCCGACTAGCGGGAGTCTGGATACGCAGTATTTT. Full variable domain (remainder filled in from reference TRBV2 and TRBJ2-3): EPEVTQTPSHQVTQMGQEVILRCVPISNHLYFYWYRQILGQKVEFLVSFYNNEISEKSEIFDDQFSVERPDGSNFTLKIRSTKLEDSAMYFCASSPTSGSLDTQYFGPGTRLTVL.

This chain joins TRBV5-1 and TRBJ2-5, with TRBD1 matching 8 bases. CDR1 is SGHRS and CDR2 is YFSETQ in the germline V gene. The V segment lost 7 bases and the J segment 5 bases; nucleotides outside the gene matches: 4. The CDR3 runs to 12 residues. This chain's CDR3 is CASQQGVETQYF. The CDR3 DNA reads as TGCGCCAGCCAACAGGGGGTTGAGACCCAGTACTTC. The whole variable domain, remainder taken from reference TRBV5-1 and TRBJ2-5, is KAGVTQTPRYLIKTRGQQVTLSCSPISGHRSVSWYQQTPGQGLQFLFEYFSETQRNKGNFPGRFSGRQFSNSRSEMNVSTLELGDSALYLCASQQGVETQYFGPGTRLLVL.

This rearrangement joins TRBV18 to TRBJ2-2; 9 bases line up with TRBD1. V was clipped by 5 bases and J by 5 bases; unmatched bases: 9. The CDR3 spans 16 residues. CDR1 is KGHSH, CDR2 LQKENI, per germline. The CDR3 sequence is CASSSGQGSETGELFF. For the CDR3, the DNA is TGTGCCAGCTCATCGGGACAGGGATCGGAGACCGGGGAGCTGTTTTTT.

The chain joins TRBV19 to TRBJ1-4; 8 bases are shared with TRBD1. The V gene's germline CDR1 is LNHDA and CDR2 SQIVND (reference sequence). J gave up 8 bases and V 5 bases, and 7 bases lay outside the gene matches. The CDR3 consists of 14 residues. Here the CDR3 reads CASSPDRGKEKLFF. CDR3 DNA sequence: TGTGCCAGTAGTCCTGACAGGGGAAAGGAAAAACTGTTTTTT.

The CDR3 protein is CASSFGPSYEQYF. The CDR3 nucleotides are TGTGCCAGCAGCTTCGGGCCCTCCTACGAGCAGTACTTC. The chain joins TRBV11-3 to TRBJ2-7, with no clear D. V was cut by 3 bases and J by 0 bases, with 6 bases left in between. From germline, CDR1 is SGHNT and CDR2 YENEEA. The CDR3 is 13 residues long.

The CDR3 region is CASSQAGGSGTGELFF. The CDR3 nucleotides are TGCGCCAGCAGCCAAGCAGGGGGTTCGGGCACCGGGGAGCTGTTTTTT. The chain combines TRBV4-1 with TRBJ2-2; 7 nucleotides line up with TRBD1. CDR1 and CDR2 (germline): MGHRA, YSYEKL. This CDR3 is built from 16 residues. The ends lost 1 base at V and 4 bases at J; junction bases unmatched: 6.

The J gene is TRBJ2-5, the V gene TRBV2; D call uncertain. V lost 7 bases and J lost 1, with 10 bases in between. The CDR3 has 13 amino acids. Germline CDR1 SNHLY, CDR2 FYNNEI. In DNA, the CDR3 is TGTGCCAGCATACGGAACCCCCAAGAGACCCAGTACTTC. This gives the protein CASIRNPQETQYF.

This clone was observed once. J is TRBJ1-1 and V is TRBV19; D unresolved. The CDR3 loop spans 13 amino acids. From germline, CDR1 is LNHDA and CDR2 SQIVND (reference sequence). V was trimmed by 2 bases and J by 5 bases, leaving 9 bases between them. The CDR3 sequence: CASSIKQRTEAFF. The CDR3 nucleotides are TGTGCCAGTAGTATAAAACAGCGAACTGAAGCTTTCTTT.